This T cell receptor beta chain comes out of a study of blood T cell repertoires in COVID-19. Across the whole study: Sites in the United States, Italy and Spain provided acute and convalescent COVID-19 samples.

TCRdb's table, derived via immunoSEQ multiplex PCR, lists solely in-frame clones and lacks some. Altogether over 150,000 clones are present, about four fifths being singletons, with the ten largest covering 3% to 3.5%. Participants were placed into cohorts based on the clinical history they reported. CDR1 SNHLY and CDR2 FYNNEI come from the germline V gene. The CDR3 consists of 14 residues. V dropped 4 bases and J dropped 10; count of bases not matched to a gene: 4. V gene TRBV2 combines with J gene TRBJ2-1; 13 nucleotides line up with TRBD2. The sequenced material came from PBMCs or T cells enriched from blood (not recorded which). The clonotype comes from a woman aged 60-75 years who had recovered from COVID-19. CDR3 amino acids: CASSGAGLAGEQFF. The CDR3 DNA is TGTGCCAGCAGTGGGGCGGGACTAGCGGGGGAGCAGTTCTTC.